Listed below are T cell receptor beta chains from one sample, sequenced in a study of cytomegalovirus exposure and HLA in healthy donors. Method: immunoSEQ multiplex PCR; TCRdb's copy keeps in-frame clones and lacks some. In the table there are under 200,000 clones, roughly 80% of which are singletons. Sequencing was performed on PBMCs. The source of these receptors is a woman between 40 and 55 years old in good health and CMV-seronegative. CDR3s include the opening cysteine and the closing phenylalanine or tryptophan. Each record gives: J gene, V gene, CDR3 protein.

>TRBJ2-2|TRBV7-2
CASSQRPGGPNGELFF
>TRBJ2-7|TRBV12-5
CASGLYYEQYF
>TRBJ2-7|TRBV13
CASRRDIAGGSHEQYF
>TRBJ1-2|TRBV2
CASSDGQAYGYTF
>TRBJ2-7|TRBV6-6
CASRDPGLAGTYEQYF
>TRBJ1-1|TRBV5-1
CASSFPGFNTEAFF
>TRBJ2-3|TRBV19
CASSLWTSPDTQYF
>TRBJ2-2|TRBV2
CASNRVKTGELFF
>TRBJ1-4|TRBV4-1
CASSQGRDGKGGNEKLFF
>TRBJ1-2|TRBV6-5
CASSYSGQGNGYTF
>TRBJ1-1|TRBV6-5
CASSRYPNTEAFF
>TRBJ1-2|TRBV29-1
CSVENVASVHGYTF
>TRBJ2-7|TRBV7-2
CASSLVTGGSYEQYF
>TRBJ1-1|TRBV5-1
CASSLVSGTEAFF
>TRBJ1-5|TRBV27
CASSPGHLSNQPQHF
>TRBJ1-3|TRBV28
CASSDDRVRGNTIYF
>TRBJ2-3|TRBV5-1
CASSLAGLASTDTQYF
>TRBJ1-1|TRBV10-1
CAKADTEAFF
>TRBJ1-1|TRBV29-1
CSVDSREGENTEAFF
>TRBJ1-4|TRBV18
CASSHGTPATNEKLFF
>TRBJ2-3|TRBV7-9
CASSARTSTDTQYF
>TRBJ1-1|TRBV7-3
CASKDQAMNTEAFF
>TRBJ1-3|TRBV5-1
CASSLAASSGNTIYF
>TRBJ1-6|TRBV18
CASSPMENSPLHF
>TRBJ2-7|TRBV2
CASGRQGYYEQYF
>TRBJ1-2|TRBV7-9
CASSLWQYPYTNYGYTF
>TRBJ1-5|TRBV19
CASSPGTISNQPQHF
>TRBJ2-4|TRBV2
CASRVQPSLQNIQYF
>TRBJ2-1|TRBV6-6
CASSYRGYGAYNEQFF